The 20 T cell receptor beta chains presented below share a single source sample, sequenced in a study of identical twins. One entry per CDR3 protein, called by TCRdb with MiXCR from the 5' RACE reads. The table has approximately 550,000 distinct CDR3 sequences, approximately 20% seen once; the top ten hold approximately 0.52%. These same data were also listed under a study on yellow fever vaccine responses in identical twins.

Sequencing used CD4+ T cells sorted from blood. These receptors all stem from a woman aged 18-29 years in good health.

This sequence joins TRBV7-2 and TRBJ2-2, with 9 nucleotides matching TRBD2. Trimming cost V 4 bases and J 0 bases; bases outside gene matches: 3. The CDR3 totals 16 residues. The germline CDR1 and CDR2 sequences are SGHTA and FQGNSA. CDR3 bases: TGTGCCAGCAGCTCCGGGACTAGCTCGAACACCGGGGAGCTGTTTTTT. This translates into CASSSGTSSNTGELFF.

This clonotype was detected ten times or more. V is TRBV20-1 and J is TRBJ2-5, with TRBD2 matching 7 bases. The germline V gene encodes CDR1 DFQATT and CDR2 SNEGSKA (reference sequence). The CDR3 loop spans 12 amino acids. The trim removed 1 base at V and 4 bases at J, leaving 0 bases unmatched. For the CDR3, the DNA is TGCAGTGCTAGAGCGGGGGGAGAGACCCAGTACTTC. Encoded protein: CSARAGGETQYF.

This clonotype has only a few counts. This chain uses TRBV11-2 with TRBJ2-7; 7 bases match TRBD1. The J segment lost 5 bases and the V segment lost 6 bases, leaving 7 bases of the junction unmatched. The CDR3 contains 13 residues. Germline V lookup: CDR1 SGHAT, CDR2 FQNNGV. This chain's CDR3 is CASSMIGTDEQYV. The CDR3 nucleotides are TGTGCCAGCAGTATGATAGGGACAGACGAGCAGTACGTC.

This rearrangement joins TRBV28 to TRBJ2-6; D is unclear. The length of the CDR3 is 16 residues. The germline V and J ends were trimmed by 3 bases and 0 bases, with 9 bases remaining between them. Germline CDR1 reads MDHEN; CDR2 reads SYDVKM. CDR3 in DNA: TGTGCCAGCAGTTTGTCCAGTCTCTCTGGGGCCAACGTCCTGACTTTC. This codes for CASSLSSLSGANVLTF.

CDR3 region: CASSAEGGGWAFF. CDR3 bases: TGTGCCAGCAGTGCGGAGGGGGGAGGGTGGGCTTTCTTT. The genes are TRBV6-1 and TRBJ1-1; D is perhaps TRBD1 (6 bases). Between the trimmed V and J ends, which lost 4 bases and 11 bases, there was a span of 17 bases. The CDR3 covers 13 residues. CDR1 is MNHNS, CDR2 SASEGT, per germline.

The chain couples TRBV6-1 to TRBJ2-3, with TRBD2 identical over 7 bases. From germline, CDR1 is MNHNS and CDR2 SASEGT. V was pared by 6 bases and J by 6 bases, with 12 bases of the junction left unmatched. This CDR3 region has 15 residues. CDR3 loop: CASSHRAFGGDTQYF. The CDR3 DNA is TGTGCCAGCAGCCACCGCGCCTTCGGGGGGGATACGCAGTATTTT.

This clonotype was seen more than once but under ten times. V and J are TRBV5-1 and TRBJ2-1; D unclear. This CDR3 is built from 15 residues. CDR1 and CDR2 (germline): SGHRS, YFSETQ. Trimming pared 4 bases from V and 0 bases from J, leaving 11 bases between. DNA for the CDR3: TGCGCCAGCAGCGCCCGACAAGCCTCCTACAATGAGCAGTTCTTC. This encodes CASSARQASYNEQFF.

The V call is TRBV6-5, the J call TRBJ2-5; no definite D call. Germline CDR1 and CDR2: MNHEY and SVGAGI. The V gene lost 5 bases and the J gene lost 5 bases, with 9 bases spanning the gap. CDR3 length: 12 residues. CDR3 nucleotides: TGTGCCAGCAGTAGCCAAGGGGAGACCCAGTACTTC. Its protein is CASSSQGETQYF.

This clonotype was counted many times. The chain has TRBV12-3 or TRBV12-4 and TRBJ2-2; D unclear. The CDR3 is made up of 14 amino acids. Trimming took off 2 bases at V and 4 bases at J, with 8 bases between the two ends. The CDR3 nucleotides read TGTGCCAGCAGTTTAACTGGCAGCACCGGGGAGCTGTTTTTT. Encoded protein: CASSLTGSTGELFF.

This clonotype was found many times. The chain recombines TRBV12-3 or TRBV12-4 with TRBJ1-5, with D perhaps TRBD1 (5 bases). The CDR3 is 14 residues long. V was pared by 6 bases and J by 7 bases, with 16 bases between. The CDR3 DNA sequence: TGTGCCAGCAGATCGGCTTTGGGGGGACAGCCCCAGCATTTT. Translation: CASRSALGGQPQHF.

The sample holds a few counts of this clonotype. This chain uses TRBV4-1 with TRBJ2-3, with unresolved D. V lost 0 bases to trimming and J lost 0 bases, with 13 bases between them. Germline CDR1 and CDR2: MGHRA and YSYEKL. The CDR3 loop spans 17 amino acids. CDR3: CASSQERNTQSTDTQYF. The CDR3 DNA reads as TGCGCCAGCAGCCAAGAAAGGAACACACAAAGCACAGATACGCAGTATTTT.

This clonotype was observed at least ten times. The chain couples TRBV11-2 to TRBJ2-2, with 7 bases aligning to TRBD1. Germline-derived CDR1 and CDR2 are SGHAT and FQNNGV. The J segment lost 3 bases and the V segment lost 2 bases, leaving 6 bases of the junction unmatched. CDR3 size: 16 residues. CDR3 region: CASSLLQGMDTGELFF. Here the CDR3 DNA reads TGTGCCAGCAGCTTATTACAGGGGATGGACACCGGGGAGCTGTTTTTT.

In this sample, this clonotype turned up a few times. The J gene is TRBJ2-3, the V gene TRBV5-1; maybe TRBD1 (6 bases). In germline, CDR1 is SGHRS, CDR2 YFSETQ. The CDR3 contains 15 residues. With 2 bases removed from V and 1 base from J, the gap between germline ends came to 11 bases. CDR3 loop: CASSFSYRGTDTQYF. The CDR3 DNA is TGCGCCAGCAGCTTCAGTTACAGGGGCACAGATACGCAGTATTTT. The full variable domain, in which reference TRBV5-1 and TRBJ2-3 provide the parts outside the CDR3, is KAGVTQTPRYLIKTRGQQVTLSCSPISGHRSVSWYQQTPGQGLQFLFEYFSETQRNKGNFPGRFSGRQFSNSRSEMNVSTLELGDSALYLCASSFSYRGTDTQYFGPGTRLTVL.

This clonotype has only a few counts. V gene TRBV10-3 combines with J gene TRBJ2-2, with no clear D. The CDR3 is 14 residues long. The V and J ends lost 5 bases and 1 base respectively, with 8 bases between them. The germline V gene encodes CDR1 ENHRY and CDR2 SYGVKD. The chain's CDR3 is CAISSTLNTGELFF. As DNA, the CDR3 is TGTGCCATCAGTTCGACACTGAACACCGGGGAGCTGTTTTTT.

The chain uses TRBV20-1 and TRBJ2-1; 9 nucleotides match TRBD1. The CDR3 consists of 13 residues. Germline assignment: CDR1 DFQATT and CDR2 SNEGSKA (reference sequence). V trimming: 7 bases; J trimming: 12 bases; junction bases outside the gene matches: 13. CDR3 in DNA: TGCAGTGTTCCGGGACAGGGAGTTTTGGGGCAGTTCTTC. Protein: CSVPGQGVLGQFF.

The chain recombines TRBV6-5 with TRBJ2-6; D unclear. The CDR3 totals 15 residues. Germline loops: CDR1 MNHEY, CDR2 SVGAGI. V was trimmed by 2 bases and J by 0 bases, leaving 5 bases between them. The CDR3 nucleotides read TGTGCCAGCAGTTACAGGCACTCTGGGGCCAACGTCCTGACTTTC. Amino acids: CASSYRHSGANVLTF.

The CDR3 reads CASSPTDAPTYEQYV. Written as DNA, the CDR3 is TGTGCCAGCAGCCCCACGGACGCACCCACCTACGAGCAGTACGTC. This chain joins TRBV6-1 and TRBJ2-7; D is ambiguous. CDR3 size: 15 residues. The V gene lost 6 bases and the J gene lost 2 bases, with 17 bases spanning the gap. Germline V CDR1 and CDR2: MNHNS, SASEGT.

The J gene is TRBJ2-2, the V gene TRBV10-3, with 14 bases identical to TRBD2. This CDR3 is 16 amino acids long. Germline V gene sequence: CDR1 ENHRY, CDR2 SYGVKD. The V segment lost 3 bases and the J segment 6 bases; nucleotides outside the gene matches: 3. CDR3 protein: CAISDPTSGRAGELFF. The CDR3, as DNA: TGTGCCATCAGTGACCCGACTAGCGGGAGGGCCGGGGAGCTGTTTTTT.

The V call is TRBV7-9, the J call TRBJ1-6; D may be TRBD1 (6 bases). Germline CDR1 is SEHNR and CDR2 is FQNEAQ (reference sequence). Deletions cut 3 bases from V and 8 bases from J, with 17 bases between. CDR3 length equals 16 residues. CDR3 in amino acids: CASSFDLGARDSPLHF. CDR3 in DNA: TGTGCCAGCAGCTTCGACTTGGGGGCGCGGGATTCACCCCTCCACTTT.

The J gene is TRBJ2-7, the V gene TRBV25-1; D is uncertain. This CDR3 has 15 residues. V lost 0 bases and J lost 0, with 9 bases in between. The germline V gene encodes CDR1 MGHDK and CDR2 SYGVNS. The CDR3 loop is CASSEYCPGSYEQYV. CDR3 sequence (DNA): TGTGCCAGCAGTGAATATTGCCCGGGCTCCTACGAGCAGTACGTC.